This is a list of T cell receptor beta chains from one sample in a study of CD8 T cells in ankylosing spondylitis. TCRdb processed the 5' RACE reads anew with MiXCR; each CDR3 protein has one entry. In the table there are roughly 130,000 distinct CDR3 sequences, roughly an eighth of which are singletons. Sequenced sample: blood, either unsorted or a sorted T cell fraction (not recorded which). These TCRs come from a female donor with ankylosing spondylitis or in good health (not recorded which). Each CDR3 is given with its conserved first and last residue. The D gene is left open where the match is weak. Some rows mark clone size as missing; the rest say once, few, many or name a class of expanded clone.

cdr3_aa | cdr3_nt | j_call | d_call | v_call | clone_size
CASSEAQGHNEQFF | TGTGCCAGCAGTGAGGCACAGGGGCACAATGAGCAGTTCTTC | TRBJ2-1 | TRBD1 | TRBV2 | few
CASSFVTGGDPLHF | TGTGCCAGCAGTTTCGTGACAGGGGGCGATCCACTCCACTTT | TRBJ1-6 | TRBD1 | TRBV12-3/TRBV12-4 | few
CASSEWQGPQPQHF | TGTGCCAGCAGTGAATGGCAGGGTCCTCAGCCCCAGCATTTT | TRBJ1-5 | NA | TRBV2 | few
CASTGFKGYTF | TGTGCCAGCACAGGGTTCAAAGGCTACACCTTC | TRBJ1-2 | NA | TRBV6-6 | many
CASSFRGGNQPQHF | TGTGCCAGCAGTTTTAGAGGCGGCAATCAGCCCCAGCATTTT | TRBJ1-5 | NA | TRBV12-3/TRBV12-4 | many
CASSPFGPGYNEQFF | TGTGCTAGCAGCCCGTTTGGCCCGGGCTACAATGAGCAGTTCTTC | TRBJ2-1 | NA | TRBV7-7 | many
CASSYVSGAQETQYF | TGTGCCAGCAGTTACGTATCCGGGGCCCAAGAGACCCAGTACTTC | TRBJ2-5 | NA | TRBV6-5 | many
CSVEAERGSGGYTF | TGCAGCGTTGAAGCGGAGCGGGGGTCGGGTGGCTACACCTTC | TRBJ1-2 | NA | TRBV29-1 | few
CASSLGGGSDNEQFF | TGTGCCAGCAGCTTAGGTGGCGGATCCGACAATGAGCAGTTCTTC | TRBJ2-1 | NA | TRBV7-9 | NA
CSARDSGLAGLYEQYF | TGCAGTGCTAGAGATAGTGGACTAGCGGGACTCTACGAGCAGTACTTC | TRBJ2-7 | TRBD2 | TRBV20-1 | few
CASSPMVGPSYNEQFF | TGTGCCAGCAGCCCGATGGTTGGCCCCTCCTACAATGAGCAGTTCTTC | TRBJ2-1 | NA | TRBV7-6 | few
CASTASYEQYF | TGTGCCAGCACAGCCAGCTACGAGCAGTACTTC | TRBJ2-7 | NA | TRBV27 | few
CSAQHGPYNEQFF | TGCAGTGCTCAACACGGCCCCTACAATGAGCAGTTCTTC | TRBJ2-1 | NA | TRBV20-1 | many
CSARGASGSNEQFF | TGCAGTGCTAGGGGGGCTAGCGGGAGCAATGAGCAGTTCTTC | TRBJ2-1 | TRBD2 | TRBV20-1 | NA
CASSWDRGENSPLHF | TGTGCCAGCAGCTGGGACAGGGGCGAGAATTCACCCCTCCACTTT | TRBJ1-6 | TRBD1 | TRBV11-2 | NA
CASSRVLEMNTEAFF | TGTGCCAGCTCACGCGTTTTGGAAATGAACACTGAAGCTTTCTTT | TRBJ1-1 | NA | TRBV18 | NA
CASSPPRRTGSTDTQYF | TGTGCCAGCAGCCCCCCGCGCCGGACAGGGAGCACAGATACGCAGTATTTT | TRBJ2-3 | TRBD1 | TRBV11-2 | many
CASSIGIVNTEAFF | TGTGCCAGTAGTATAGGGATTGTGAACACTGAAGCTTTCTTT | TRBJ1-1 | NA | TRBV19 | NA
CATSPARDYIDEQFF | TGTGCCACCAGCCCTGCCCGGGACTATATCGATGAGCAGTTCTTC | TRBJ2-1 | TRBD2 | TRBV15 | few
CSARMTGLGNGYTF | TGCAGTGCTAGAATGACAGGGCTTGGTAATGGCTACACCTTC | TRBJ1-2 | TRBD1 | TRBV20-1 | many
CSVAARVGAFF | TGCAGCGTCGCCGCCCGGGTGGGGGCTTTCTTT | TRBJ1-1 | NA | TRBV29-1 | many
CASSSLDNNEQFF | TGTGCCAGTTCTAGCCTAGACAACAATGAGCAGTTCTTC | TRBJ2-1 | NA | TRBV19 | few
CSATGAILYNEQFF | TGCAGTGCTACTGGAGCTATTCTCTACAATGAGCAGTTCTTC | TRBJ2-1 | NA | TRBV20-1 | few
CAWSELREQPQHF | TGTGCCTGGAGTGAGCTTAGGGAGCAGCCCCAGCATTTT | TRBJ1-5 | NA | TRBV30 | NA
CASSATGGTGELFF | TGTGCCAGCAGCGCGACAGGGGGCACCGGGGAGCTGTTTTTT | TRBJ2-2 | TRBD1 | TRBV5-6 | NA
CASSFLRTGELFF | TGTGCCAGCAGTTTCCTACGCACCGGGGAGCTGTTTTTT | TRBJ2-2 | NA | TRBV12-3/TRBV12-4 | NA
CASSSSKTSGDYEQHF | TGCGCCAGCAGCTCGTCAAAGACTAGCGGGGACTACGAGCAGCACTTC | TRBJ2-7 | TRBD2 | TRBV5-1 | NA